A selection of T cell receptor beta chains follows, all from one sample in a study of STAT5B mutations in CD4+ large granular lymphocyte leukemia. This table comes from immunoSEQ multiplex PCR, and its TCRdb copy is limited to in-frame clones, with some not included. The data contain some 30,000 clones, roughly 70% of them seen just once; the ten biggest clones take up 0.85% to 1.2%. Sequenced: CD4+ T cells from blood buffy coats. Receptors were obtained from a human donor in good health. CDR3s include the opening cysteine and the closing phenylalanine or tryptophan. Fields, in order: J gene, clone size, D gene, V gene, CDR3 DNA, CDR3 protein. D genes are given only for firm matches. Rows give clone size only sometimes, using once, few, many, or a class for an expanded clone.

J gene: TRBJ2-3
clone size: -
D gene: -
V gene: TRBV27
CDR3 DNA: TGTGCCAGCAGTTCAGCGGTCCTTAGCACAGATACGCAGTATTTT
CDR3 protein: CASSSAVLSTDTQYF

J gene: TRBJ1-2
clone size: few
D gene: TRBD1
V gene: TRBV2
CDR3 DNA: TGTGCCAGCAGAAAGACAGGGGATCCCTATGGCTACACCTTC
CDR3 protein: CASRKTGDPYGYTF

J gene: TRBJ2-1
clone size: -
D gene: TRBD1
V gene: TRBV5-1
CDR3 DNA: TGCGCCAGCAGCTTAACCGGGACAGGGGGCAGGAATGAGCAGTTCTTC
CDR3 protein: CASSLTGTGGRNEQFF

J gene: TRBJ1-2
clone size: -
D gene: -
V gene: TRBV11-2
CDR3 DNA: TGTGCCAGCAGCTTAGCAGCAGCCGACACGAACTATGGCTACACCTTC
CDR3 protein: CASSLAAADTNYGYTF

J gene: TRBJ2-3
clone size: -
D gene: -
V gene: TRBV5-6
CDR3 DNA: TGTGCCAGCATCGGCAGGCCCACAGATACGCAGTATTTT
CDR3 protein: CASIGRPTDTQYF

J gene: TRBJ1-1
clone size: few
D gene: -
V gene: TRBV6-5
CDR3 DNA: TGTGCCAGCAGATCCGGAGGGAACACTGAAGCTTTCTTT
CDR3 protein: CASRSGGNTEAFF

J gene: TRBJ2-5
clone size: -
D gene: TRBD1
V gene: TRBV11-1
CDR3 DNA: TGTGCCAGCAGCCCGAGCGGGACAGGGTACCAAGAGACCCAGTACTTC
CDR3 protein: CASSPSGTGYQETQYF

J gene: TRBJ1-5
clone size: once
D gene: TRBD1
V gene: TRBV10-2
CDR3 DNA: TGCGCCAGCAGTTTGACAGGGGGACAGCCCCAGCATTTT
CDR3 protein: CASSLTGGQPQHF

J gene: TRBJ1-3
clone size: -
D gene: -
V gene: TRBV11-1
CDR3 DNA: TGTGCCAGCAGCTTAGCAATTTCTACAGGTGCCTCTGGAAACACCATATATTTT
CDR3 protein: CASSLAISTGASGNTIYF

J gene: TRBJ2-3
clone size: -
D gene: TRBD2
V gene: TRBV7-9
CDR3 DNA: TGTGCCAGCAGCTTAGCCAGCGGGAACACAGATACGCAGTATTTT
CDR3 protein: CASSLASGNTDTQYF

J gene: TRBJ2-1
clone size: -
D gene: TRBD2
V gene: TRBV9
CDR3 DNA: TGTGCCAGCAGCGTGGGACTAGCGGGAGCGGGCTACAATGAGCAGTTCTTC
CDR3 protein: CASSVGLAGAGYNEQFF

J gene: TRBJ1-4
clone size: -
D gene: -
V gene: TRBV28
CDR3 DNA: TGTGCCAGCACCGGAGAAATTAATGAAAAACTGTTTTTT
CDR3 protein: CASTGEINEKLFF

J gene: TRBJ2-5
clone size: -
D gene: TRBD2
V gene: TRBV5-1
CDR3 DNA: TGCGCCAGCAACAAAGCGGGGGGGCGAGAGACCCAGTACTTC
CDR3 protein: CASNKAGGRETQYF

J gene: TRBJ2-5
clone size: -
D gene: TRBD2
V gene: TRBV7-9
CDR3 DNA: TGTGCCAGCAGCCGCTCCCCGGGACTAGCGCGCCAAGAGACCCAGTACTTC
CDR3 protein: CASSRSPGLARQETQYF

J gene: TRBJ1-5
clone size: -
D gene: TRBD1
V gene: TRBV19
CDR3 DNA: TGTGCCAGTACTCTATCCCGGGACAGGGCCCATCAGCCCCAGCATTTT
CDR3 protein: CASTLSRDRAHQPQHF

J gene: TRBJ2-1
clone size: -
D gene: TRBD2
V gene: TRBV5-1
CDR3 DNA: TGCGCCAGCAGCTCCTCTTTGGGGGGGGATTACAATGAGCAGTTCTTC
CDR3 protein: CASSSSLGGDYNEQFF

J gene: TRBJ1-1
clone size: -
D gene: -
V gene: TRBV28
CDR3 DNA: TGTGCCAGCAGTCCCACTAGGGCAAAGTTTAGTACTGAAGCTTTCTTT
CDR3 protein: CASSPTRAKFSTEAFF

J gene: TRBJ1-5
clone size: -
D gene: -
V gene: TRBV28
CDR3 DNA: TGTGCCAGCAGTTATGTACGGCAGCCCCAGCATTTT
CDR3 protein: CASSYVRQPQHF

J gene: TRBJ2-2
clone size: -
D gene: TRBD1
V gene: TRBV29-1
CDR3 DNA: TGCAGCGGAGGGGGACAGGGCGCGAACACCGGGGAGCTGTTTTTT
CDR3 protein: CSGGGQGANTGELFF

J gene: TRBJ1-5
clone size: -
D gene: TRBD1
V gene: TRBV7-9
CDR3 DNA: TGTGCCAGCAGCTTAGCGTCGGGAGGACAGGGGGTAAGTCAGCCCCAGCATTTT
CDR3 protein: CASSLASGGQGVSQPQHF

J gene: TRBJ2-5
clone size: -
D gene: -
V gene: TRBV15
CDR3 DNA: TGTGCCACCAGCAGAGATGTCGGAACAGACGCCGCCCGCGGGACCCAGTACTTC
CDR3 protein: CATSRDVGTDAARGTQYF

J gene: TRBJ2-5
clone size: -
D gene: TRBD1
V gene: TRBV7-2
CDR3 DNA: TGTGCCAGCAGCAAGGAGACAGGGGCGTGGGAGACCCAGTACTTC
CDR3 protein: CASSKETGAWETQYF

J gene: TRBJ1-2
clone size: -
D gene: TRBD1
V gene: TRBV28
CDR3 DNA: TGTGCCAGCAAAAACAGGGGTGGCTACACCTTC
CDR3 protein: CASKNRGGYTF

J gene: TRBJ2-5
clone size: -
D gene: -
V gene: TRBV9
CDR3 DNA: TGTGCCAGCAGCCAAACAGGGAGTAGAGAGACCCAGTACTTC
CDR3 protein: CASSQTGSRETQYF

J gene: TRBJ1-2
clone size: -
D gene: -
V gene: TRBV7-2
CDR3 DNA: TGTGCCAGCAGCTTACGGATTCATGCGGGCTACACCTTC
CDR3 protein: CASSLRIHAGYTF

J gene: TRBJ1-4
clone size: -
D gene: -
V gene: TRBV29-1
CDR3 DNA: TGCAGCGTTGTTGGGCCGCGAGGGATGGGTAATGAAAAACTGTTTTTT
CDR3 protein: CSVVGPRGMGNEKLFF

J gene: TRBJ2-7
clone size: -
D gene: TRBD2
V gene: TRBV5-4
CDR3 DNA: TGTGCCGTCCCCAGGACTAGCGGGAGTTCTGGAGACGAGCAGTACTTC
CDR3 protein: CAVPRTSGSSGDEQYF

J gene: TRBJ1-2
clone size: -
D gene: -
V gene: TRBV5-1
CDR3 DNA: TGCGCCAGCAGGATCTCTCGGGCGGGAAACTATGGCTACACCTTC
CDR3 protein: CASRISRAGNYGYTF

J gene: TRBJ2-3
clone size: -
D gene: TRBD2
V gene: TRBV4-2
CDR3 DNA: TGTGCCAGCAGCCAAACACTAGCGGGTCTGACAGATACGCAGTATTTT
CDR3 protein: CASSQTLAGLTDTQYF

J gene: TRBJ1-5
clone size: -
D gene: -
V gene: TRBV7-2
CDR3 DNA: TGTGCCAGCAGCGAGGGTCGCAATCAGCCCCAGCATTTT
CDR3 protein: CASSEGRNQPQHF

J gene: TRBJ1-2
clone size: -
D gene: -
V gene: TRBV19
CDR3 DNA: TGTGCCAGTAGTATCGGGCCAGTTGGCTACACCTTC
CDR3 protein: CASSIGPVGYTF

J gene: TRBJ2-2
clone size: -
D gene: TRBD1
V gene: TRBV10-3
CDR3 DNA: TGTGCCATCAGGAAAGACGGGACAGGGGTGACCGGGGAGCTGTTTTTT
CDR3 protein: CAIRKDGTGVTGELFF

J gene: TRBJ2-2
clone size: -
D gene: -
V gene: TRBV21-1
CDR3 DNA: TGTGCCAGCAGCACGCGGACAGGGGGCGGTTGCGGGGAGCTGTTTTTT
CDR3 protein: CASSTRTGGGCGELFF

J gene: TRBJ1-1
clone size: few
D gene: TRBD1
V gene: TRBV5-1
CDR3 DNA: TGCGCCAGCAGGTATCTGACAGGGGCCACTGAAGCTTTCTTT
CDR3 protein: CASRYLTGATEAFF

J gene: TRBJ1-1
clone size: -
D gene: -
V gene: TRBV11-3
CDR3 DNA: TGTGCCAGCAGCAAGTCAGTCGGAAGAACTGAAGCTTTCTTT
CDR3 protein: CASSKSVGRTEAFF

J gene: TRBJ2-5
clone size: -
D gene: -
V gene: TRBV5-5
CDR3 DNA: TGTGCCAGCAGCTTCTTGGGCCAAGGCGAGACCCAGTACTTC
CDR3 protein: CASSFLGQGETQYF

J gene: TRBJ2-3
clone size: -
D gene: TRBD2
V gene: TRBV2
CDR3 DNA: TGTGCCGGGCGGGGGTTTAGCACAGATACGCAGTATTTT
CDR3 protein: CAGRGFSTDTQYF